This T cell receptor (beta chain) emerged from a study of CD8 T cells in Susac syndrome. Random-hexamer reverse transcription was applied to roughly 0.45 to 1 ug RNA. Coverage of TCR beta CDR3 amplification by immunoSEQ multiplex PCR extended to 54 Vbeta and 13 Jbeta. MiXCR was run by TCRdb on the immunoSEQ multiplex PCR reads, yielding one entry per CDR3 protein. The sample contains roughly 180,000 distinct CDR3 sequences, around 94% of which appear only once. The CDR3 length is 14 residues. The germline CDR1 and CDR2 sequences are SGDLS and YYNGEE. Trimming pared 4 bases from V and 2 bases from J, leaving 13 bases between. Findings and caveats of the study: Individuals included in the TCR sequencing and HLA analysis were acknowledged by the study to be relatively few in number.

With respect to this clonotype: Its antigen is still unknown.

FACS was used to enrich TEMRA cells, whereas the CD8+ and CD4+ T cells were obtained by negative isolation. The sequence was collected from a human donor in good health. This chain joins TRBV9 and TRBJ2-7; D gene ambiguous. The sequencing sample was made of CD4+ T cells from PBMCs. CDR3 protein: CASSPHHKTYEQYF. CDR3 nucleotides: TGTGCCAGCAGCCCCCACCACAAGACCTACGAGCAGTACTTC.